This record looks at one T cell receptor (beta chain) sequence and its context. Per the original data handling: Reference gene primer amplification gave nucleated cell count estimates. Only in-frame clones appear in the TCRdb table, and some are missing; sequencing was by immunoSEQ multiplex PCR. The V and J calls and clone size come from that table; D and trimming were worked out from the DNA. Counted here are about 190,000 clones, roughly 89% occurring once; the ten biggest clones make up about 12%. This sample is part of a study of blood T cell repertoires in COVID-19. Study-wide context: In each case, the material was cDNA or gDNA derived from T cells, B-cell-depleted T cells, or PBMCs.

The Seattle patients, enrolled during active infection, were followed longitudinally. The clonotype originates from a woman aged 70-85 years with COVID-19, enrolled during active disease. Sequenced material: peripheral blood.

CDR3 nucleotide sequence: TGCGCCAGCAGCTTGGACAGGGTGAACACTGAAGCTTTCTTT. It encodes CASSLDRVNTEAFF. The genes are TRBV5-1 and TRBJ1-1; D is possibly TRBD1 (6 bases). Trimming left V 0 bases short and J 0 bases short, with 6 bases between. Germline loops: CDR1 SGHRS, CDR2 YFSETQ. The CDR3 contains 14 residues.